Listed here are 7 T cell receptor beta chains from one sample, sequenced in a study of shared clonotypes between healthy human individuals (TCRdb year 2020). The protocol used for the library was the immunoSEQ multiplex PCR assay. The immuneACCESS repertoire file appears here via TCRdb, limited to in-frame rearrangements. These files lack a portion of the clones; in checked studies, under half of the deficit traces to unresolved V genes, and the cause of the others is not known. The sample table records 2 million to 2.5 million clones; roughly 93% of these occur just once. The top ten clonotypes cover 0.36% of the sample. The sequenced material came from naive CD4+ T cells from PBMCs. The cell subset or site label of this sample denotes: CD45RA+ positively selected. Receptors were obtained from a man aged 18 to 29 in good health. Some clones in this sample may be carry-over from other donors' samples.

J is TRBJ1-5 and V is TRBV28; D ambiguous. CDR1 MDHEN and CDR2 SYDVKM come from the germline V gene. This CDR3 contains 14 residues. Trimming pared 5 bases from V and 5 bases from J, leaving 13 bases between. The CDR3 here is CASSGPRVDQPQHF. CDR3 DNA: TGTGCCAGCAGTGGCCCTCGGGTAGATCAGCCCCAGCATTTT.

The chain is built from TRBV9 and TRBJ2-7, with D perhaps matching TRBD1 (6 bases). Trimming shortened V by 0 bases and J by 2 bases, and 15 bases separated the two germline ends. Germline assignment: CDR1 SGDLS and CDR2 YYNGEE. This CDR3 has 16 amino acids. The CDR3 DNA follows: TGTGCCAGCAGCGTAGGTCCAGGGGTTAGCGCCTACGAGCAGTACTTC. Its translation: CASSVGPGVSAYEQYF.

The CDR3: CASSLIRLAGDADTQYF. In DNA, the CDR3 is TGTGCCAGCTCCCTTATAAGACTAGCGGGAGACGCAGATACGCAGTATTTT. This chain uses TRBV18 with TRBJ2-3, with TRBD2 matching over 12 bases. J gave up 4 bases and V 6 bases, and 11 bases lay outside the gene matches. Germline values: CDR1 KGHSH, CDR2 LQKENI. This CDR3 has 17 residues.

The rearrangement links TRBV5-6 to TRBJ2-7, with 8 nucleotides matching TRBD1. The V gene's germline CDR1 is SGHDT and CDR2 YYEEEE. Unmatched junction bases numbered 9, after V lost 3 bases and J lost 7 bases. The CDR3 length is 14 residues. CDR3 coding DNA: TGTGCCAGCAGCTCCCCGGGACAGGCTCGGGAGCAGTACTTC. Protein sequence: CASSSPGQAREQYF.

V is TRBV5-4 and J is TRBJ2-6, with TRBD1 identical over 11 bases. The V gene end was trimmed by 4 bases and the J gene end by 2 bases; junction bases not matched to a gene: 5. Per germline, CDR1 SGHNT and CDR2 YYREEE (reference sequence). The CDR3 contains 17 residues. CDR3 sequence: CASSRGTGGTGANVLTF. The CDR3 nucleotides read TGTGCCAGCAGCCGCGGGACAGGGGGGACTGGGGCCAACGTCCTGACTTTC.

Turning to this clone: The same CDR3 can be traced to other DNA sequences in this sample. The CDR3 nucleotides are TGTGCCAGCAGTAGGGACAGGGGCAATTCACCCCTCCACTTT. It is translated as CASSRDRGNSPLHF. V is TRBV27 and J is TRBJ1-6; 10 bases agree with TRBD1. This CDR3 spans 14 amino acids. In germline, CDR1 is MNHEY, CDR2 SMNVEV (reference sequence). V trimming: 5 bases; J trimming: 7 bases; junction bases outside the gene matches: 2.

The V gene is TRBV15, the J gene TRBJ1-2; TRBD1 is a possible D gene (5 bases). CDR1 LNHNV and CDR2 YYDKDF come from the germline V gene (reference sequence). The V end lost 5 bases, the J end lost 4 bases, and 20 bases lay between the germline ends. The CDR3 has 16 amino acids. This CDR3 reads CATSGPGTRAGYGYTF. CDR3 in DNA: TGTGCCACCAGCGGACCTGGGACCAGGGCAGGCTATGGCTACACCTTC.